A single T cell receptor (beta chain) is shown here with its context. Its antigen is currently not known. Base qualities were left out, and no much larger clone turns up one base away. The immunoSEQ Assay, a bias-controlled multiplex PCR, was used to amplify TCRbeta CDR3 regions from genomic DNA. The authors' pipeline ran thus. The number of nucleated cells in each sample was estimated from the amplification of reference gene primers within the assay. To quantify the absolute abundance of each unique TCRbeta CDR3 rearrangement, sequence reads were collapsed and filtered. Productive Simpson clonality was computed per sample as the square root of Simpson's diversity index over productive rearrangements. Not all clones reach the TCRdb copy of this immuneACCESS table, which keeps in-frame sequences only. Checked studies attribute under half of the gap to unresolved V genes and leave the rest unexplained. Clone size and the V and J calls come from that table; the DNA yielded D and trimming. This sample has around 450,000 clones in its table, and less than 95% of those were observed once. Jointly, the top ten make up 0.6% of the sample.

This entry comes from a study of blood T cell repertoires in COVID-19 (dated by TCRdb to about 2020). About the investigation overall: Samples from collaborators originated in the United States, Italy and Spain and spanned both the acute and convalescent phases of COVID-19. The material from the prospective study consisted of cDNA or gDNA derived from T cells, B-cell-depleted T cells, or PBMCs. Subjects who had been exposed to COVID-19, were actively infected with it, or had recovered from it provided the deeply sampled blood TCRbeta repertoires that made up the dataset. The repertoires were made available in a free public database intended to serve as a resource for research on the immune response to SARS-CoV-2. Samples came from the ongoing ImmuneRACE study (first 160 participants) plus 1,254 subjects from 6 global collaborators. Sample metadata almost always included a de-identified subject ID, COVID-19 status, age in years and sex. Where available, HLA class I and class II types were obtained from metadata supplied by the sample provider rather than from assay-based typing.

The germline V gene specifies MNHNS as CDR1 and SASEGT as CDR2. Spanning cysteine to phenylalanine, the CDR3 consists of 14 amino acids. Only the CDR3 portion is preserved as DNA: 42 bases, with reading frame beginning at the first base. Trimming accounts for 4 bases at V and 7 bases at J, while the number of junction bases matched to no gene is 4. What the study reported, not specific to this receptor: Clinical and demographic metadata were provided uncurated, with the amount varying by source and participant.

Participants in the prospective study were enrolled through a virtual design, were aged roughly 18 to 100 years, and lived in under 25 United States geographic areas. Cohort assignment in the prospective study relied on participant-reported clinical history from a screening survey and a study questionnaire. For ImmuneRACE Cohort 3, a participant was defined as recovered based on two consecutive negative NP/OP PCR tests, clearance by a healthcare professional, or resolution of symptoms. Each participant in the prospective study had whole blood, serum and a nasopharyngeal or oropharyngeal swab collected by mobile phlebotomists. Additional blood draws and questionnaires over a roughly two-month period could optionally be provided by prospective study participants. Prospective study blood samples were shipped either frozen or at room temperature before DNA extraction.

Sequencing was performed on PBMCs or T cells enriched from blood (not recorded which). The chain was built from TRBV6-1 and TRBJ2-1; 10 bases in the junction line up with TRBD2. The receptor's source is a man between 18 and 29 years old who had recovered from COVID-19. The CDR3 loop reads CASSVAGGINEQFF. The sequenced DNA is TGTGCCAGCAGTGTAGCGGGGGGTATAAATGAGCAGTTCTTC.